This T cell receptor beta chain was sequenced in a study of blood T cell repertoires in COVID-19. Study-wide background: COVID-19 samples from acute and convalescent phases originated in the United States, Italy and Spain. Sample material is recorded as cDNA or gDNA derived from T cells, B-cell-depleted T cells, or PBMCs.

In the original workflow: Amplified reference gene primers provided the basis for estimating nucleated cell counts. Here immunoSEQ multiplex PCR was the method, and the copy in TCRdb shows in-frame clones only, minus some. V and J calls and clone size are given by that table; D and trimming were obtained from the DNA. The sample lists roughly 200,000 clones; about 85% were seen once. The CDR3 is made up of 11 amino acids. V was clipped by 3 bases and J by 8 bases, with 5 bases between them. Germline CDR1 reads SEHNR; CDR2 reads FQNEAQ (reference sequence). The V gene is TRBV7-9, the J gene TRBJ2-1; D gene uncertain. Specimen: peripheral blood. The sequence was obtained from a man aged 55 to 70 with active or convalescent COVID-19. CDR3 in DNA: TGTGCCAGCAGCTTTGCGTATGAGCAGTTCTTC. Its translation is CASSFAYEQFF.